This T cell receptor (beta chain) derives from a study of T cell repertoires in cytomegalovirus infection. The overall study: Peptides in the study included HLA-C-restricted and HLA-B-restricted CMV epitopes. Study-wide results and limits: Carriers of CMV and the relevant HLA type were discriminated by public TCR beta frequency. Ex vivo responses were dominated by HLA-C-restricted CMV-specific TCR beta clonotypes.

V was cut by 2 bases and J by 7 bases, with 15 bases left in between. The CDR3 is made up of 15 amino acids. Germline CDR1 is SSHAT and CDR2 is FNYEAQ (reference sequence). TCRdb independently ran MiXCR on the reads; one entry per CDR3 protein. The sample carries about 220,000 distinct CDR3 sequences, about 38% recorded once. This clonotype was counted a few times. Its antigen is still unknown. The chain is built from TRBV7-7 and TRBJ2-1, with D possibly matching TRBD1 (5 bases). The sequenced sample was CD8+ T cells from cultured PBMCs, obtained from culture after CMV antigen stimulation. The receptor comes from a human donor in good health (CMV status not recorded). Some clones in this sample may be carry-over from other donors' samples. The CDR3 region has the DNA TGTGCCAGCAGCTTAAATCAGGGTGGTGGGAATGAGCAGTTCTTC. Protein: CASSLNQGGGNEQFF.